This TCR beta chain was documented in a study of blood T cell repertoires in COVID-19. Study-wide context: Researchers got acute and convalescent COVID-19 samples from the United States, Italy and Spain. PBMCs, B-cell-depleted T cells, or T cells provided the cDNA or gDNA that made up the material.

V lost 2 bases, J lost 3 bases, and 3 bases stayed unmatched. This CDR3 comprises 14 residues. CDR1 and CDR2 (germline): LNHDA, SQIVND (reference sequence). Source study methods: Reference gene primer amplification gave estimated nucleated cell counts. Generated by immunoSEQ multiplex PCR, the TCRdb table keeps only in-frame clones and is missing some. V and J calls and clone size follow that table, whereas D and trimming were derived from the DNA. The sample has 150,000 to 200,000 clones, 86% seen once. The chain employs TRBV19 and TRBJ2-7; 8 bases line up with TRBD2. The sample consisted of peripheral blood. The receptor was isolated from a man between 60 and 75 years old with acute or convalescent COVID-19. The CDR3 here is CASSIREGHYEQYF. The CDR3 DNA is TGTGCCAGTAGTATACGGGAGGGCCACTACGAGCAGTACTTC.